This passage covers 11 T cell receptor beta chains from one sample sequenced in a study of shared clonotypes between healthy human individuals. The protocol was immunoSEQ multiplex PCR, while the TCRdb copy is restricted to in-frame clones and leaves out a portion. The sample has approximately 1.5 million clones, about 98.5% seen once. Sequenced input: naive CD4+ T cells sorted from blood. The subset was: CD45RA+ positively selected. The receptor set was obtained from a man younger than 45 in good health.

The V call is TRBV9, the J call TRBJ2-7; D is unresolved. This CDR3 has 15 residues. V lost 0 bases and J lost 5, with 15 bases in between. Germline CDR1 reads SGDLS; CDR2 reads YYNGEE. CDR3 in amino acids: CASSVEVGIMDEQYF. The CDR3 bases are TGTGCCAGCAGCGTAGAGGTAGGGATCATGGACGAGCAGTACTTC.

The chain combines TRBV7-6 with TRBJ2-3; 11 bases fit TRBD2. Germline lookup yields CDR1 SGHVS and CDR2 FNYEAQ. This CDR3 has 15 amino acids. The V gene end was trimmed by 5 bases and the J gene end by 7 bases; junction bases not matched to a gene: 8. DNA of the CDR3: TGTGCCAGCAGCCTCCTCACTAGCGGGAGAAATACGCAGTATTTT. Protein: CASSLLTSGRNTQYF.

The V gene is TRBV30, the J gene TRBJ1-5, with D possibly being TRBD1 (5 bases). The CDR3 is 15 amino acids. Germline V gene lookup returns CDR1 GTSNPN and CDR2 SVGIG (reference sequence). The germline V and J ends were trimmed by 0 bases and 6 bases, with 15 bases remaining between them. The CDR3 region is CAWSVLGLGGQPQHF. DNA for the CDR3: TGTGCCTGGAGTGTACTGGGGTTGGGGGGTCAGCCCCAGCATTTT. The complete variable domain, with remaining parts taken from reference TRBV30 and TRBJ1-5, reads SQTIHQWPATLVQPVGSPLSLECTVEGTSNPNLYWYRQAAGRGLQLLFYSVGIGQISSEVPQNLSASRPQDRQFILSSKKLLLSDSGFYLCAWSVLGLGGQPQHFGDGTRLSIL.

The CDR3 nucleotides read TGTGCCAGCAGGGAGACAACAGGGAACTACGAGCAGTACTTC. This translates into CASRETTGNYEQYF. The chain has TRBV6-5 and TRBJ2-7; possible D gene TRBD1, 6 bases. With 6 bases removed from V and 3 bases from J, the gap between germline ends came to 15 bases. CDR1 is MNHEY and CDR2 is SVGAGI in the germline V gene. This CDR3 has 14 amino acids.

The chain carries TRBV6-5 and TRBJ2-5; no firm D call. CDR1 and CDR2 from the germline V gene are MNHEY and SVGAGI. The CDR3 extends over 13 amino acids. V was clipped by 7 bases and J by 2 bases, with 11 bases between them. The CDR3 DNA reads as TGTGCCAGCACGATGGGAAGACAAGAGACCCAGTACTTC. It translates to CASTMGRQETQYF.

J is TRBJ1-2 and V is TRBV29-1; D possibly corresponds to TRBD1 (5 bases). CDR3 size: 13 residues. Trimming cost V 7 bases and J 8 bases, with 20 bases left between them. Germline values: CDR1 SQVTM, CDR2 ANQGSEA. The CDR3 bases are TGCAGCGGAGCACTTGGAGGGGTCTGGGGCTACACCTTC. Translated, it gives CSGALGGVWGYTF.

The chain combines TRBV7-7 with TRBJ2-5, with D possibly being TRBD1 (5 bases). The germline CDR1 and CDR2 sequences are SSHAT and FNYEAQ (reference sequence). The length of the CDR3 is 12 residues. V lost 2 bases and J lost 8, with 9 bases in between. In DNA form, the CDR3 reads TGTGCCAGCAGCTTACTAGACAGAACCCAGTACTTC. Translating it yields CASSLLDRTQYF.

The V call is TRBV7-6, the J call TRBJ2-1, with 9 positions matching TRBD2. CDR3 length: 16 residues. The V gene end was trimmed by 4 bases and the J gene end by 5 bases; junction bases not matched to a gene: 9. CDR1 and CDR2 (germline): SGHVS, FNYEAQ. In nucleotides, the CDR3 is TGTGCCAGCAGCTCGGGACTAGCCAGTCGACACAATGAGCAGTTCTTC. Translation gives CASSSGLASRHNEQFF.

The genes are TRBV19 and TRBJ2-3, with D possibly matching TRBD1 (6 bases). CDR3 length equals 14 residues. The V end was cut by 6 bases, the J end by 2 bases, with 12 bases between. Germline V CDR1 and CDR2: LNHDA, SQIVND (reference sequence). The CDR3 loop reads CASSPTGTTDTQYF. In DNA form, the CDR3 reads TGTGCCAGTAGCCCCACAGGGACCACAGATACGCAGTATTTT.

V gene TRBV4-3 combines with J gene TRBJ2-5; 10 positions agree with TRBD2. The CDR3 runs to 16 residues. V lost 0 bases to trimming and J lost 3 bases; unmatched junction nucleotides: 4. Germline CDR1 LGHNA, CDR2 YSLEER. The CDR3 nucleotides are TGCGCCAGCAGCCAAGATCTACTAGCGGGGAAAGAGACCCAGTACTTC. Its translation: CASSQDLLAGKETQYF.

The chain has TRBV6-1 and TRBJ1-5; 10 bases line up with TRBD1. J lost 6 bases, V lost 1 base, and 6 bases had no gene match. The CDR3 length is 16 residues. Germline V gives CDR1 MNHNS, CDR2 SASEGT. CDR3 region: CASSEVWDRGRQPQHF. In nucleotides, the CDR3 is TGTGCCAGCAGTGAAGTTTGGGACAGGGGTCGTCAGCCCCAGCATTTT.